This T cell receptor (beta chain) was captured in a study of early T cells in non-severe SARS-CoV-2 infection (dated by TCRdb to the early 2020s). Study-level background: Bulk RNA from unsorted whole blood was used for TCR sequencing, so alpha and beta chains could not be paired.

The study was a case-control design nested within a healthcare worker cohort in London, UK, with weekly nasopharyngeal swab PCR tests and blood sampling. Healthcare workers were recruited during the week of the UK lockdown, between 23 and 31 March 2020, and followed weekly for up to roughly 15 weeks. The method behind the library was 5' RACE. Instrument used: NextSeq 500. The TCR library protocol attached unique molecular identifiers to individual cDNA molecules to correct for sequencing error and PCR bias. Sequencing covered both TCR alpha and beta chains, and within each sample the abundances of alpha and beta sequences were tightly co-correlated. The paper's data handling went like this. Decombinator V4 was used to perform V gene, J gene and CDR3 annotation of TCR sequences. TCRs were defined as expanded if a significant change between any two time points was detected under a Poisson model with p below 0.0001. TCR abundances were normalised to the total number of TCRs sequenced per sample and were expressed as counts per million. VDJdb, accessed 1 November 2021, was searched for CMV, EBV and SARS-CoV-2 annotated TCRs, excluding TCRs annotated for multiple antigens. Clones were called with MiXCR by TCRdb after fastp trimmed the public reads at Q25, and only in-frame beta chains were retained. Rows with one shared CDR3 protein collapse into an entry with the most common genes and DNA. The V and J calls come from TCRdb's annotation, not from the publication. This sample lists roughly 69,000 distinct CDR3 sequences; 9% to 10% were detected once. The ten largest account for 15% of the sample.

This clonotype was recorded many times. No antigen is known for it. Nothing much larger sits one base from this clone, and base qualities are not available. The study at large found these results: Matching against VDJdb was skewed toward anti-spike CD8 responses, likely underestimated virus-specific expansions, and missed private and CD4 specificities.

The sequences come from whole blood, collected at baseline. The TCR sequence derives from an adult who was a healthcare worker with PCR-confirmed SARS-CoV-2 infection or an uninfected control (not recorded which).

The CDR3 reads CASSLGLGNTEAFF. The nucleotide sequence reads as follows: TGTGCCAGCAGCCTCGGGCTGGGGAACACTGAAGCTTTCTTT. The rearrangement joined TRBV11-2 to TRBJ1-1, with no reliable assignment of the D segment. The CDR3 runs 14 amino acids, cysteine and phenylalanine included. The retained sequence is limited to the CDR3, 42 bases, with the frame set at the first base. Trimming at the junction amounts to 5 bases on V and 1 base on J, and the germline ends lie 11 bases apart. The germline V gene yields SGHAT for CDR1 and FQNNGV for CDR2. The CDR3, completed at both ends by the reference TRBV11-2 and TRBJ1-1 genes, gives the full variable domain EAGVAQSPRYKIIEKRQSVAFWCNPISGHATLYWYQQILGQGPKLLIQFQNNGVVDDSQLPKDRFSAERLKGVDSTLKIQPAKLEDSAVYLCASSLGLGNTEAFFGQGTRLTVV.